These 28 T cell receptor beta chains share one sample of origin, sequenced in a study of beta chain features in type 1 diabetes. Sequencing targeted expressed TCRB transcripts, as all isolated RNA had been reverse transcribed. Repertoires were generated with immunoSEQ multiplex PCR, while TCRdb's copy carries only in-frame clones and drops some. The data contain hundreds of thousands of clones, 15% of them singletons. The sequencing input was naive CD4+ T cells from blood. The receptors come from a man aged 18 to 35 in good health.

A remark on this clone: Other DNA sequences in the sample encode the same CDR3. V gene TRBV11-1 combines with J gene TRBJ2-7; weak D call: TRBD2 (6 bases). CDR1 is SGHAT and CDR2 is FQDESV in the germline V gene (reference sequence). Trimming removed 1 base at V and 0 bases at J, with 10 bases between. CDR3 length: 15 residues. CDR3 nucleotides: TGTGCCAGCAGCTTAGGGGGAGGCAGCTCCTACGAGCAGTACTTC. This gives the protein CASSLGGGSSYEQYF.

This clone has just a few counts. The chain uses TRBV7-9 and TRBJ2-5; 12 bases match TRBD2. This CDR3 is built from 16 residues. Trimming removed 1 base from V and 2 bases from J; junction bases left unmatched: 2. CDR1 and CDR2 from the germline V gene are SEHNR and FQNEAQ (reference sequence). The CDR3 loop reads CASSLGTSGVQETQYF. The CDR3 nucleotides are TGTGCCAGCAGCTTAGGGACTAGCGGGGTTCAAGAGACCCAGTACTTC.

The chain employs TRBV5-4 and TRBJ2-7, with TRBD2 matching 7 bases. The V and J ends lost 0 bases and 2 bases, in that order; junction bases with no gene match: 11. The CDR3 is 17 residues long. Germline lookup yields CDR1 SGHNT and CDR2 YYREEE (reference sequence). DNA for the CDR3: TGTGCCAGCAGCTTGGGACATAGACTAGCTGCTACCTACGAGCAGTACTTC. Its protein is CASSLGHRLAATYEQYF.

This clone was detected only a few times. Within the sample, other DNA sequences also encode this same CDR3. V gene TRBV5-1 combines with J gene TRBJ2-5; weak D call: TRBD2 (6 bases). Between the trimmed V and J ends, which lost 3 bases and 3 bases, there was a span of 9 bases. The CDR3 sequence is 13 residues long. Germline assignment: CDR1 SGHRS and CDR2 YFSETQ. The CDR3 coding sequence is TGCGCCAGCAGCTCCCCGGGGGAAGAGACCCAGTACTTC. Translating gives CASSSPGEETQYF.

This clone was detected only a few times. The V and J genes are TRBV6-5 and TRBJ1-6; no firm D call. Trimming cost V 4 bases and J 9 bases, with 7 bases left between them. CDR1 MNHEY and CDR2 SVGAGI come from the germline V gene. CDR3 length equals 12 residues. This chain's CDR3 is CASSLVSSPLHF. The DNA for the CDR3 is TGTGCCAGCAGTTTAGTATCTTCACCCCTCCACTTT.

The J gene is TRBJ2-7, the V gene TRBV29-1, with TRBD2 as a possible D gene (6 bases). The CDR3 length is 14 residues. Trimming pared 6 bases from V and 3 bases from J, leaving 18 bases between. Looked up from germline, CDR1 is SQVTM and CDR2 is ANQGSEA. CDR3 DNA: TGCAGCGTCCCGGTGGAGGGGCTGTACTACGAGCAGTACTTC. This codes for CSVPVEGLYYEQYF.

This clone was counted between two and nine times. This sequence joins TRBV28 and TRBJ1-2, with 7 bases matching TRBD1. Trimming cost V 6 bases and J 4 bases; bases outside gene matches: 5. CDR3 length equals 13 residues. Germline loops: CDR1 MDHEN, CDR2 SYDVKM. CDR3 coding DNA: TGTGCCAGCAGCCCAACAGGGGTCTATGGCTACACCTTC. It encodes CASSPTGVYGYTF.

This clone was counted ten times or more. This chain uses TRBV10-3 with TRBJ2-1; a possible D gene is TRBD2 (6 bases). This CDR3 has 15 residues. V lost 6 bases and J 4 bases, leaving 16 bases between the germline ends. CDR1 and CDR2 (germline): ENHRY, SYGVKD. DNA of the CDR3: TGTGCCATCAGATCGTCGCGGGAAACGTACAATGAGCAGTTCTTC. Its protein product is CAIRSSRETYNEQFF.

The CDR3 reads CASSYSRTGDTEAFF. DNA for the CDR3: TGTGCCAGCAGTTACTCCCGGACAGGGGACACTGAAGCTTTCTTT. The genes are TRBV6-5 and TRBJ1-1; 9 bases fit TRBD1. Losses at the gene ends were 0 bases for V and 3 bases for J; bases not matched to a gene: 2. The CDR3 runs to 15 residues. Looked up from germline, CDR1 is MNHEY and CDR2 is SVGAGI.

This chain uses TRBV5-4 with TRBJ2-1; D possibly corresponds to TRBD2 (6 bases). The CDR3 has 15 amino acids. The germline CDR1 and CDR2 sequences are SGHNT and YYREEE (reference sequence). Trimming shortened V by 0 bases and J by 7 bases, and 14 bases separated the two germline ends. The CDR3 sequence is CASSLGRGTFNEQFF. Written as DNA, the CDR3 is TGTGCCAGCAGCTTGGGACGGGGGACTTTTAATGAGCAGTTCTTC.

This sequence joins TRBV5-6 and TRBJ2-7, with D perhaps matching TRBD1 (6 bases). This CDR3 has 15 amino acids. Germline CDR1 is SGHDT and CDR2 is YYEEEE. Trimming pared 1 base from V and 4 bases from J, leaving 15 bases between. The CDR3 loop is CASSLPQGIIYEQYF. The CDR3 DNA reads TGTGCCAGCAGCTTGCCGCAGGGGATCATTTACGAGCAGTACTTC.

This clone was seen once. The rearrangement joins TRBV7-6 to TRBJ1-1; D is undetermined. The CDR3 runs to 21 residues. Germline loops: CDR1 SGHVS, CDR2 FNYEAQ. Deletions cut 5 bases from V and 10 bases from J, with 41 bases between. CDR3 sequence: CASSPPARTVPLGTGIWGAFF. The CDR3 nucleotides are TGTGCCAGCAGCCCGCCGGCCAGAACTGTGCCCTTGGGTACTGGTATTTGGGGAGCTTTCTTT.

This clone came up a few times. J is TRBJ1-1 and V is TRBV5-1; TRBD1 is a possible D gene (6 bases). Germline assignment: CDR1 SGHRS and CDR2 YFSETQ. The CDR3 contains 13 residues. V lost 5 bases, J lost 5 bases, and 13 bases lay in between. The CDR3 sequence is CASRAGVWTEAFF. In DNA form, the CDR3 reads TGCGCCAGCAGAGCAGGGGTGTGGACTGAAGCTTTCTTT.

This rearrangement joins TRBV25-1 to TRBJ2-7; D is possibly TRBD1 or TRBD2 (5 bases each). V was pared by 10 bases and J by 0 bases, with 16 bases between. Germline V gene lookup returns CDR1 MGHDK and CDR2 SYGVNS. The CDR3 consists of 14 residues. The CDR3 protein is CATRGGRTSYEQYF. CDR3 DNA: TGTGCCACACGTGGGGGACGTACCTCCTACGAGCAGTACTTC.

CDR3: CASSVLHSNQPQHF. In DNA form, the CDR3 reads TGTGCCAGCAGTGTGCTTCATAGCAATCAGCCCCAGCATTTT. The chain is built from TRBV2 and TRBJ1-5; no firm D call. Germline values: CDR1 SNHLY, CDR2 FYNNEI. This CDR3 is built from 14 residues. Trimming cost V 4 bases and J 0 bases, with 7 bases left between them.

Here the CDR3 DNA reads TGTGCCATGACTAGCGTCTTTGTTCAAGAGACCCAGTACTTC. Amino acids: CAMTSVFVQETQYF. The V and J genes are TRBV2 and TRBJ2-5, with 8 bases aligning to TRBD2. J gave up 2 bases and V 10 bases, and 9 bases lay outside the gene matches. Germline V gives CDR1 SNHLY, CDR2 FYNNEI. The CDR3 is 14 residues long.

This clone was counted only a few times. The chain uses TRBV5-4 and TRBJ2-2, with 12 bases aligning to TRBD2. The V segment lost 4 bases and the J segment 7 bases; nucleotides outside the gene matches: 5. Germline-derived CDR1 and CDR2 are SGHNT and YYREEE (reference sequence). This CDR3 has 15 residues. CDR3 DNA: TGTGCCAGCAGCCATTGGACTAGCGGGATCGGGGAGCTGTTTTTT. This encodes CASSHWTSGIGELFF.

The J gene is TRBJ2-2, the V gene TRBV4-3, with D possibly called TRBD1 or TRBD2 (6 bases each). Germline CDR1 is LGHNA and CDR2 is YSLEER. Trimming cost V 0 bases and J 6 bases, with 23 bases left between them. CDR3 length: 19 amino acids. CDR3 protein: CASSQESDRGLGESGELFF. The CDR3 nucleotides read TGCGCCAGCAGCCAAGAATCTGATCGGGGGCTGGGGGAATCCGGGGAGCTGTTTTTT.

The V call is TRBV28, the J call TRBJ2-2, with 7 bases that match TRBD2. Germline V gene data show CDR1 as MDHEN and CDR2 as SYDVKM. This CDR3 spans 15 amino acids. Trimming removed 3 bases from V and 2 bases from J; junction bases left unmatched: 3. The CDR3 spells CASSLGGLNTGELFF. In DNA form, the CDR3 reads TGTGCCAGCAGTTTGGGGGGACTAAACACCGGGGAGCTGTTTTTT. The full variable domain, rest sourced from reference TRBV28 and TRBJ2-2, is DVKVTQSSRYLVKRTGEKVFLECVQDMDHENMFWYRQDPGLGLRLIYFSYDVKMKEKGDIPEGYSVSREKKERFSLILESASTNQTSMYLCASSLGGLNTGELFFGEGSRLTVL.

This clone was seen more than once but under ten times. DNA for the CDR3: TGTGCCAGCAGCCTATTAGCGGGAGGGAGTTACAATGAGCAGTTCTTC. Translating gives CASSLLAGGSYNEQFF. This chain links TRBV7-3 with TRBJ2-1, with TRBD2 matching 11 bases. This CDR3 has 16 residues. In germline, CDR1 is SGHTA, CDR2 FQGTGA. J lost 4 bases, V lost 5 bases, and 7 bases had no gene match.

This clone appeared a few times. This chain links TRBV2 with TRBJ1-3; D is uncertain. V lost 3 bases, J lost 2 bases, and 11 bases lay in between. The germline gives CDR1 SNHLY, CDR2 FYNNEI. This CDR3 has 15 residues. CDR3 in DNA: TGTGCCAGCAGTGACCGCAGTCTACCTGGAAACACCATATATTTT. This gives the protein CASSDRSLPGNTIYF.

The V call is TRBV10-3, the J call TRBJ2-7, with 10 bases identical to TRBD1. This CDR3 is built from 14 residues. Losses at the gene ends were 10 bases for V and 2 bases for J; bases not matched to a gene: 8. Germline V gives CDR1 ENHRY, CDR2 SYGVKD. The CDR3 nucleotides read TGTGCCACCTGGGACAGGGGAGTAACCTACGAGCAGTACTTC. This sequence encodes CATWDRGVTYEQYF.

This rearrangement joins TRBV19 to TRBJ1-5; D is ambiguous. V was clipped by 6 bases and J by 4 bases, with 16 bases between them. CDR3 length: 15 residues. Germline values: CDR1 LNHDA, CDR2 SQIVND (reference sequence). CDR3 sequence: CASSLRDGRNQPQHF. CDR3 sequence (DNA): TGTGCCAGTAGCCTACGAGACGGCCGGAATCAGCCCCAGCATTTT.

This clone came up a few times. V usage is TRBV25-1 and J usage is TRBJ2-3, with a weak D call TRBD1 (7 bases). This CDR3 spans 17 amino acids. CDR1 is MGHDK, CDR2 SYGVNS, per germline. With 2 bases removed from V and 2 bases from J, the gap between germline ends came to 17 bases. The DNA of the CDR3 is TGTGCCAGCAGTGAACTCGGGCAGGGGGGCCCCACAGATACGCAGTATTTT. It is translated as CASSELGQGGPTDTQYF.

There are many counts of this clone. V and J are TRBV5-6 and TRBJ2-3, with D unclear. With 7 bases removed from V and 7 bases from J, the gap between germline ends came to 7 bases. The germline V gene has CDR1 SGHDT and CDR2 YYEEEE. The CDR3 covers 10 residues. The CDR3 sequence: CASSGNTQYF. In DNA, the CDR3 is TGTGCCAGCTCGGGTAATACGCAGTATTTT.

This clone was seen a handful of times. This chain uses TRBV30 with TRBJ2-4; TRBD1 agrees at 7 bases. This CDR3 comprises 17 residues. V lost 6 bases and J lost 7; bases outside the gene matches: 21. Germline V lookup: CDR1 GTSNPN, CDR2 SVGIG (reference sequence). CDR3 residues: CACNRGFIMQGANIQYF. The CDR3 DNA reads TGTGCCTGTAACAGGGGATTCATCATGCAAGGGGCGAACATTCAGTACTTC.

This clone was seen more than once but under ten times. This chain links TRBV2 with TRBJ2-3, with D uncertain. The CDR3 is 13 residues long. With 6 bases removed from V and 2 bases from J, the gap between germline ends came to 9 bases. Germline CDR1 and CDR2: SNHLY and FYNNEI. CDR3: CASRPGPTDTQYF. The CDR3 region has the DNA TGTGCCAGCAGACCCGGACCCACAGATACGCAGTATTTT.

The rearrangement uses TRBV5-1 and TRBJ1-3, with D perhaps TRBD1 (5 bases). Trimming removed 3 bases from V and 0 bases from J, with 10 bases in between. CDR1 and CDR2 from the germline V gene are SGHRS and YFSETQ. This CDR3 has 15 amino acids. CDR3 loop: CASSSDRPSGNTIYF. CDR3 nucleotides: TGCGCCAGCAGCTCCGACAGACCCTCTGGAAACACCATATATTTT.